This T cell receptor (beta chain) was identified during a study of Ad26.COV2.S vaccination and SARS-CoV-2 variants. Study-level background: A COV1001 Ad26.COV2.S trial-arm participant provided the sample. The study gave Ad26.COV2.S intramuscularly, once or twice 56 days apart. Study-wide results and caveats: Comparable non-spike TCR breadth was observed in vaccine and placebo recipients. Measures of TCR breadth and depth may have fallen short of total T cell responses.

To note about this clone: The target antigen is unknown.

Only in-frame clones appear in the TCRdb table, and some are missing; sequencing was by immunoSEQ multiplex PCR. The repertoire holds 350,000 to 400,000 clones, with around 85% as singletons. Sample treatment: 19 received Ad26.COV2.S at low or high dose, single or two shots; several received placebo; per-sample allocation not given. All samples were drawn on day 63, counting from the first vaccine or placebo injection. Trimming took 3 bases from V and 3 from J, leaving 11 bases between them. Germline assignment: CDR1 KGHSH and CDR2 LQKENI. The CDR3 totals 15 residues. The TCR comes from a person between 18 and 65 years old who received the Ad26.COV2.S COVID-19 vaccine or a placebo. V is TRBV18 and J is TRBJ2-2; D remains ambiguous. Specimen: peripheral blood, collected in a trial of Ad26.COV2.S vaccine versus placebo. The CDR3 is CASSPTSIDTGELFF. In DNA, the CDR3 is TGTGCCAGCTCACCCACGTCAATTGACACCGGGGAGCTGTTTTTT.